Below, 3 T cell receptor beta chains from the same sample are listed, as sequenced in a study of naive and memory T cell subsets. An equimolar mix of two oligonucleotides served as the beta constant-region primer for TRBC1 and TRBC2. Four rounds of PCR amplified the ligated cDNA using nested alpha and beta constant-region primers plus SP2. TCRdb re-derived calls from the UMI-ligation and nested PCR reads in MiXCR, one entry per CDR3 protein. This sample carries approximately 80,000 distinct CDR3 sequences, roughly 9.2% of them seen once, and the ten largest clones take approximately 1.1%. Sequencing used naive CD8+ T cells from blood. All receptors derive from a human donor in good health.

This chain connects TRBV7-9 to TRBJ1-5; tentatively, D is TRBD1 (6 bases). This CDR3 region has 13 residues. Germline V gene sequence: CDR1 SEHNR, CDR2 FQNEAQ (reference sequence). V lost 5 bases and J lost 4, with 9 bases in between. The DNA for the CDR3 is TGTGCCAGCAGCCCAGACAGGAATCAGCCCCAGCATTTT. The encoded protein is CASSPDRNQPQHF. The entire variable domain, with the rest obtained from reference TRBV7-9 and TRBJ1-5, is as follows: DTGVSQNPRHKITKRGQNVTFRCDPISEHNRLYWYRQTLGQGPEFLTYFQNEAQLEKSRLLSDRFSAERPKGSFSTLEIQRTEQGDSAMYLCASSPDRNQPQHFGDGTRLSIL.

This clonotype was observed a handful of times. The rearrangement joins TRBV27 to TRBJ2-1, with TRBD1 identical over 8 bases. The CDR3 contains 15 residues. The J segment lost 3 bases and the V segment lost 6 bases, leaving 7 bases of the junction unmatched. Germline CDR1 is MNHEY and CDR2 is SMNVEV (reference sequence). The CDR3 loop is CASSTTGERYNEQFF. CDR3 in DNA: TGTGCCAGCAGCACGACAGGGGAACGCTACAATGAGCAGTTCTTC.

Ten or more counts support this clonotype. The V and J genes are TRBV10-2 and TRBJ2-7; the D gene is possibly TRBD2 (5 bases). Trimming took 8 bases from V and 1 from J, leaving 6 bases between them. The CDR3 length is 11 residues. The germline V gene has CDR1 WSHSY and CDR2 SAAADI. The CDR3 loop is CASGSSYEQYF. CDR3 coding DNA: TGCGCCAGCGGGAGTTCCTACGAGCAGTACTTC.